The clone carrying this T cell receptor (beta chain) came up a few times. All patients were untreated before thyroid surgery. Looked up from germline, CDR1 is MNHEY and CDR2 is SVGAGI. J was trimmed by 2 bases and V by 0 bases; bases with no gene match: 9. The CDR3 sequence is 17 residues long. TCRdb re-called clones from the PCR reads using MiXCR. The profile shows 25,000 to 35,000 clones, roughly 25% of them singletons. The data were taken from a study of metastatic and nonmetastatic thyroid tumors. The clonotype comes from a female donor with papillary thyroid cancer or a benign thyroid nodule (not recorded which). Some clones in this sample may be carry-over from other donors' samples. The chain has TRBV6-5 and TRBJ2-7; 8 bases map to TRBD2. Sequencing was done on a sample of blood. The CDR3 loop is CASSYSPAGVGAYEQYF. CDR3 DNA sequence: TGTGCCAGCAGTTACTCTCCAGCGGGAGTGGGGGCCTACGAGCAGTACTTC.